This passage covers 21 T cell receptor beta chains from one sample sequenced in a study of cytomegalovirus exposure and HLA in healthy donors. PCR used 60 Vbeta primers and 13 Jbeta primers. Only in-frame clones appear in the TCRdb table, and some are missing; sequencing was by immunoSEQ multiplex PCR. The top ten clones hold over 5% of a sample with under 130,000 clones, 65% to 80% of them seen once. Sequenced: PBMCs. The receptor source for this set is a female donor in good health and CMV-seropositive.

The J gene is TRBJ2-5, the V gene TRBV21-1; the table's TRBD1 call for D was not verified on the DNA. TRBV21-1 corresponds to a pseudogene. The CDR3 is 13 residues long. The DNA for the CDR3 is TGTGCCAGGGAGACAGATAATCAAGAGACCCAGTACTTC. It translates to CARETDNQETQYF.

J is TRBJ2-1 and V is TRBV5-1; 10 positions agree with TRBD2. The V segment lost 0 bases and the J segment 6 bases; nucleotides outside the gene matches: 9. The CDR3 spans 17 residues. The V gene's germline CDR1 is SGHRS and CDR2 YFSETQ. Written as DNA, the CDR3 is TGCGCCAGCAGCTTGGCCGGTTCTAGCGGGAGAGGCAATGAGCAGTTCTTC. The encoded protein is CASSLAGSSGRGNEQFF.

In the case of this clone: At one of its ends the junction is not consistent with the germline gene, which may arise from a read error. This chain connects TRBV4-2 to TRBJ2-4; 7 bases agree with TRBD1. Per the germline V gene, CDR1 is LGHNA and CDR2 is YNFKEQ. This CDR3 comprises 14 residues. The DNA for the CDR3 is TGTGCCAGCAGCCAAGATAGGACAGGAAACATTCGGTACTTC. This codes for CASSQDRTGNIRYF.

This chain connects TRBV19 to TRBJ1-5; D possibly corresponds to TRBD1 (5 bases). The V and J ends lost 5 bases and 6 bases respectively, with 23 bases between them. In germline, CDR1 is LNHDA, CDR2 SQIVND (reference sequence). The CDR3 extends over 17 amino acids. CDR3 sequence (DNA): TGTGCCAGTAGTCACCGATCGACAGAGGATTGGGCTCAGCCCCAGCATTTT. Its translation is CASSHRSTEDWAQPQHF.

The chain employs TRBV18 and TRBJ2-7; 8 bases agree with TRBD2. J was trimmed by 5 bases and V by 3 bases; bases with no gene match: 9. The V gene's germline CDR1 is KGHSH and CDR2 LQKENI. CDR3 size: 15 residues. Here the CDR3 reads CASSPTGTSDNEQYF. CDR3 DNA: TGTGCCAGCTCACCTACCGGGACTAGTGACAACGAGCAGTACTTC.

V gene TRBV29-1 combines with J gene TRBJ1-4; maybe TRBD1 (6 bases). The CDR3 extends over 13 amino acids. In germline, CDR1 is SQVTM, CDR2 ANQGSEA. V dropped 8 bases and J dropped 5 bases, with 15 bases sitting between them. CDR3 residues: CSIRDRKNEKLFF. The CDR3 DNA sequence: TGCAGCATCCGCGACAGGAAAAATGAAAAACTGTTTTTT.

This clone came up a few times. CDR3 sequence: CASGLIGTAVQDGYTF. The CDR3 DNA reads as TGTGCTAGTGGTTTGATAGGGACAGCGGTACAGGATGGCTACACCTTC. The V call is TRBV12-5, the J call TRBJ1-2; 7 positions agree with TRBD1. This CDR3 region has 16 residues. Germline assignment: CDR1 LGHNT and CDR2 FRNRAP. The junction had 12 bases not matched to a gene; V was cut back by 2 bases and J by 6 bases.

This clone was picked up a small number of times. The rearrangement links TRBV4-1 to TRBJ2-1; 9 nucleotides agree with TRBD1. J lost 5 bases, V lost 6 bases, and 5 bases had no gene match. CDR3 length: 14 residues. In germline, CDR1 is MGHRA, CDR2 YSYEKL. The CDR3 DNA reads as TGCGCCAGCAGGCGGACAGGGGCTAACAATGAGCAGTTCTTC. Its protein is CASRRTGANNEQFF.

This clone is a singleton in its sample. The chain has TRBV19 and TRBJ2-1; 7 bases match TRBD2. Trimming at V came to 1 base and at J to 1 base, leaving 4 bases not matched to a gene. In germline, CDR1 is LNHDA, CDR2 SQIVND (reference sequence). The CDR3 is made up of 16 amino acids. CDR3 in amino acids: CASSIANSGSYNEQFF. The CDR3 DNA reads as TGTGCCAGTAGTATAGCCAATAGCGGGTCCTACAATGAGCAGTTCTTC.

This chain joins TRBV29-1 and TRBJ1-1, with unresolved D. CDR3 length: 13 amino acids. Germline values: CDR1 SQVTM, CDR2 ANQGSEA. Trimming removed 4 bases from V and 1 base from J, with 10 bases in between. The CDR3 loop is CSVGTSENTEAFF. CDR3 DNA sequence: TGCAGCGTTGGAACCTCAGAGAACACTGAAGCTTTCTTT.

This clone was observed once. The rearrangement joins TRBV6-5 to TRBJ2-1; D is perhaps TRBD1 (6 bases). The ends were cut back, 6 bases at V and 5 bases at J, with 14 bases in the middle. The CDR3 has 14 residues. CDR1 is MNHEY, CDR2 SVGAGI, per germline. CDR3 amino acids: CASRRQGRNNEQFF. The CDR3, as DNA: TGTGCCAGCAGGAGGCAGGGGCGAAACAATGAGCAGTTCTTC.

This chain links TRBV7-2 with TRBJ2-3; perhaps TRBD2 as D (6 bases). The length of the CDR3 is 14 residues. The germline V gene has CDR1 SGHTA and CDR2 FQGNSA. Deletions cut 4 bases from V and 6 bases from J, with 14 bases between. This CDR3 reads CASSSGLPPDTQYF. In DNA form, the CDR3 reads TGTGCCAGCAGCTCGGGACTTCCTCCCGATACGCAGTATTTT.

The chain joins TRBV5-1 to TRBJ2-1, with 11 bases lining up with TRBD2. CDR1 is SGHRS, CDR2 YFSETQ, per germline. The CDR3 runs 15 residues. Losses at the gene ends were 4 bases for V and 8 bases for J; bases not matched to a gene: 8. The CDR3 DNA reads as TGCGCCAGCAGCGCGGGCGGGACTAGCGGCCATGAGCAGTTCTTC. Its protein is CASSAGGTSGHEQFF.

The V and J genes are TRBV28 and TRBJ2-7; the match to TRBD1 covers 8 bases. Germline V lookup: CDR1 MDHEN, CDR2 SYDVKM. J lost 4 bases, V lost 7 bases, and 3 bases had no gene match. The CDR3 totals 12 residues. The CDR3, as DNA: TGTGCCAGCATGGGACAGGTGTACGAGCAGTACTTC. Its protein product is CASMGQVYEQYF. The whole variable domain, remainder taken from reference TRBV28 and TRBJ2-7, is DVKVTQSSRYLVKRTGEKVFLECVQDMDHENMFWYRQDPGLGLRLIYFSYDVKMKEKGDIPEGYSVSREKKERFSLILESASTNQTSMYLCASMGQVYEQYFGPGTRLTVT.

This clone was detected a few times. The V call is TRBV11-3, the J call TRBJ2-3; perhaps TRBD2 as D (5 bases). This CDR3 spans 14 amino acids. The ends were cut back, 0 bases at V and 4 bases at J, with 8 bases in the middle. Germline CDR1 SGHNT, CDR2 YENEEA. In nucleotides, the CDR3 is TGTGCCAGCAGCTTAGATTCACTAGCAGATACGCAGTATTTT. Its protein is CASSLDSLADTQYF.

The chain has TRBV7-2 and TRBJ1-2; D remains unclear. Germline V CDR1 and CDR2: SGHTA, FQGNSA. The CDR3 totals 13 residues. Trimming stripped 3 bases from V and 8 bases from J, with 13 bases between. The CDR3 region has the DNA TGTGCCAGCAGCTTTTCCCCACGAGAGGGCTACACCTTC. Residues: CASSFSPREGYTF.

The chain links TRBV5-1 to TRBJ2-2; TRBD1 aligns across 7 bases. The CDR3 totals 15 residues. Germline CDR1 reads SGHRS; CDR2 reads YFSETQ. J lost 7 bases, V lost 3 bases, and 9 bases had no gene match. For the CDR3, the DNA is TGCGCCAGCAGCTGGGAGACAGGGTCCGGCGGGGAGCTGTTTTTT. This sequence encodes CASSWETGSGGELFF.

The chain has TRBV5-1 and TRBJ2-1, with TRBD2 as a possible D gene (5 bases). V was cut by 4 bases and J by 4 bases, with 12 bases left in between. Looked up from germline, CDR1 is SGHRS and CDR2 is YFSETQ. This CDR3 comprises 14 residues. CDR3 sequence: CASSRGGQYNEQFF. The CDR3 DNA follows: TGCGCCAGCAGCCGGGGTGGGCAGTACAATGAGCAGTTCTTC.

Regarding this clone: The same CDR3 also results from other DNA sequences found in this sample. The rearrangement links TRBV28 to TRBJ1-5; D uncertain. The CDR3 has 14 amino acids. Germline V gene sequence: CDR1 MDHEN, CDR2 SYDVKM. V dropped 1 base and J dropped 9 bases, with 13 bases sitting between them. CDR3 sequence: CASSLLSAFGPQHF. CDR3 DNA sequence: TGTGCCAGCAGTTTATTGAGCGCTTTCGGGCCCCAGCATTTT.

V gene TRBV7-2 combines with J gene TRBJ2-7; D possibly corresponds to TRBD1 (5 bases). The CDR3 sequence is 14 residues long. Trimming took 6 bases from V and 6 from J, leaving 18 bases between them. In germline, CDR1 is SGHTA, CDR2 FQGNSA. The CDR3 bases are TGTGCCAGCAGACTCTATGGACCCAGGGTCGAGCAGTACTTC. This codes for CASRLYGPRVEQYF.

This rearrangement joins TRBV2 to TRBJ1-3; possible D gene TRBD1, 6 bases. Germline V gives CDR1 SNHLY, CDR2 FYNNEI. With 5 bases removed from V and 1 base from J, the gap between germline ends came to 18 bases. The CDR3 consists of 17 residues. This CDR3 is CASSRRTQGYSGNTIYF. The CDR3 coding sequence is TGTGCCAGCAGTCGGCGGACACAGGGATATTCTGGAAACACCATATATTTT.